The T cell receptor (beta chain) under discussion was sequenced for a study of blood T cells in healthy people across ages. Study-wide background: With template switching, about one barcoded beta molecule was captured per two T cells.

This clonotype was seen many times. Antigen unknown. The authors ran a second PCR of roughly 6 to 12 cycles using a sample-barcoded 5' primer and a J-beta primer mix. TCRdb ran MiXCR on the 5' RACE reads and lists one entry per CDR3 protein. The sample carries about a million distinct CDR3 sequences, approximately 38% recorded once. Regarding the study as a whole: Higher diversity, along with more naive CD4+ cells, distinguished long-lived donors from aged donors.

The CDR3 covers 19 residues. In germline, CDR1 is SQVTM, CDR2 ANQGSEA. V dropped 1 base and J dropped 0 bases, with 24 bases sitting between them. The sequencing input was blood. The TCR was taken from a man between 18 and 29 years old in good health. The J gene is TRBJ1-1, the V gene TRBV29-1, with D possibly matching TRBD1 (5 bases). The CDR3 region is CSVEGRSEQARNLNTEAFF. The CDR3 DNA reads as TGCAGCGTTGAAGGAAGGAGCGAACAGGCCAGGAATTTGAACACTGAAGCTTTCTTT.